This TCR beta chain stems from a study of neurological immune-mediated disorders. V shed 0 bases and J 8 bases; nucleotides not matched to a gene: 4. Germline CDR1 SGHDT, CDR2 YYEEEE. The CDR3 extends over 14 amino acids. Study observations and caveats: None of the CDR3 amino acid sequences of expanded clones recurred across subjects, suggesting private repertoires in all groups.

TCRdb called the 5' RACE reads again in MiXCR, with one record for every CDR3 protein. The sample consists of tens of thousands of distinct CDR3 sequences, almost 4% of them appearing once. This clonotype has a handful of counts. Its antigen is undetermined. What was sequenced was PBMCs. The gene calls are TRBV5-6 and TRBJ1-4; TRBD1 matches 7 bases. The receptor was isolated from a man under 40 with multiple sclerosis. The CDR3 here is CASSLDRGREKLFF. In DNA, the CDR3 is TGTGCCAGCAGCTTGGACAGGGGCCGCGAAAAACTGTTTTTT.